This T cell receptor beta chain was identified in a study of early T cells in non-severe SARS-CoV-2 infection. Study as a whole: Chains from this unsorted whole-blood bulk RNA could not be paired.

Germline V gene sequence: CDR1 KGHDR, CDR2 SFDVKD. V lost 0 bases and J 5 bases, leaving 16 bases between the germline ends. This CDR3 spans 17 amino acids. Unique molecular identifiers were affixed to single, distinct cDNA molecules. TCRdb fed the 5' RACE reads into MiXCR, producing one record per CDR3 protein. The data contain over 60,000 distinct CDR3 sequences, approximately 10% of them singletons. The chain carries TRBV24-1 and TRBJ1-5, with D perhaps TRBD1 (6 bases). This receptor was taken from an adult who was a healthcare worker with PCR-confirmed SARS-CoV-2 infection or an uninfected control (not recorded which). The sequences come from whole blood, collected at baseline. The CDR3 bases are TGTGCCACCAGTGATTTGCTTCGGGGGCGCAGGGATCAGCCCCAGCATTTT. Protein product: CATSDLLRGRRDQPQHF.